This T cell receptor (beta chain) emerged from a study of T cell changes during pregnancy in multiple sclerosis. The assay was immunoSEQ multiplex PCR, and TCRdb's table has in-frame clones only and misses some. Of around 69,000 clones in the sample, just over 90% were seen once. The junction had 11 bases not matched to a gene; V was cut back by 4 bases and J by 10 bases. Germline V gene sequence: CDR1 SGHAT, CDR2 FQNNGV. The CDR3 runs 14 residues. This receptor was obtained from a female donor in good health, enrolled as a control in a pregnancy study. Material: peripheral blood, obtained in the second trimester of pregnancy. The V call is TRBV11-2, the J call TRBJ1-1; 8 nucleotides line up with TRBD1. The CDR3 DNA reads TGTGCCAGCAGCTCTCAGGGGGCGGGTGTCGGAGCTTTCTTT. Translating it yields CASSSQGAGVGAFF. The full variable domain, in which reference TRBV11-2 and TRBJ1-1 provide the parts outside the CDR3, is EAGVAQSPRYKIIEKRQSVAFWCNPISGHATLYWYQQILGQGPKLLIQFQNNGVVDDSQLPKDRFSAERLKGVDSTLKIQPAKLEDSAVYLCASSSQGAGVGAFFGQGTRLTVV.